This T cell receptor (beta chain) was documented in a study of Ad26.COV2.S vaccination and SARS-CoV-2 variants. Background on the study: The donor was enrolled in the Ad26.COV2.S arm of the COV1001 trial. The authors gave Ad26.COV2.S intramuscularly, either once or twice 56 days apart.

In the case of this clone: Antigen unknown.

TCRdb's copy holds only in-frame clones and misses some; the assay was immunoSEQ multiplex PCR. The repertoire holds over 400,000 clones, with less than 95% as singletons. Germline V gene lookup returns CDR1 LGHDT and CDR2 YNNKEL (reference sequence). V lost 0 bases to trimming and J lost 1 base; unmatched junction nucleotides: 7. The CDR3 covers 17 residues. Treatment described: about 20 received Ad26.COV2.S at low or high dose, single or two shots; five or six received placebo; per-sample allocation not given. Sampling was performed 63 days after the first vaccine or placebo injection. Whole-study findings and limits: It was reported that spike-specific CD8+ and CD4+ T cell responses were substantially broad after vaccination.

The material was peripheral blood, obtained in a trial of Ad26.COV2.S vaccine versus placebo. This clonotype originated in a person between 18 and 65 years old who received the Ad26.COV2.S COVID-19 vaccine or a placebo. The chain employs TRBV3-1 (or the pseudogene TRBV3-2) and TRBJ2-3; 7 positions agree with TRBD2. The CDR3 spells CASSQDKASGRTDTQYF. The CDR3 nucleotides read TGTGCCAGCAGCCAAGATAAAGCTAGCGGCCGCACAGATACGCAGTATTTT.